Each of the 32 T cell receptor beta chains below was sequenced from the same sample in a study of regulatory T cells in long-lasting Graves disease. The time point was: persistent/refractory GD, antithyroid drugs over 5 years with positive TRAb. TCR sequences were obtained from RNA taken from PBMCs. iRepertoire HTBI primers and Arm-PCR of CDR3 regions built TCR beta libraries. TCRdb fed the multiplex PCR reads into MiXCR, producing one record per CDR3 protein. The sample has 650,000 to 850,000 distinct CDR3 sequences; about 32% are singletons. The starting material was peripheral blood mononuclear cells (PBMCs), obtained when the disease was refractory, from a patient treated with antithyroid drugs. The receptor source for this set is a female donor with Graves disease.

There are many counts of this clonotype. The J gene is TRBJ1-4, the V gene TRBV7-2; TRBD1 matches 8 bases. The CDR3 covers 16 residues. V lost 5 bases and J lost 6; bases outside the gene matches: 11. Germline-derived CDR1 and CDR2 are SGHTA and FQGNSA. The CDR3 DNA sequence: TGTGCCAGCAGCCTAGGTCCAGCAGGGGGCTATGAAAAACTGTTTTTT. It encodes CASSLGPAGGYEKLFF.

The chain joins TRBV28 to TRBJ2-7; TRBD2 agrees at 10 bases. This CDR3 region has 17 residues. Germline lookup yields CDR1 MDHEN and CDR2 SYDVKM. Unmatched junction bases numbered 15, after V lost 5 bases and J lost 5 bases. The CDR3 coding sequence is TGTGCCAGCAGTCCTGGACGGGTGGGACTAGCGACCCACGAGCAGTACTTC. Its protein is CASSPGRVGLATHEQYF.

In this sample, this clonotype turned up a few times. The V call is TRBV7-2, the J call TRBJ1-1, with 7 bases that match TRBD1. Germline V gene data show CDR1 as SGHTA and CDR2 as FQGNSA. Losses at the gene ends were 3 bases for V and 1 base for J; bases not matched to a gene: 5. This CDR3 contains 15 residues. CDR3 protein: CASSLDQGENTEAFF. Written as DNA, the CDR3 is TGTGCCAGCAGCTTGGATCAGGGGGAGAACACTGAAGCTTTCTTT. The full variable domain, its missing parts supplied by reference TRBV7-2 and TRBJ1-1, is GAGVSQSPSNKVTEKGKDVELRCDPISGHTALYWYRQSLGQGLEFLIYFQGNSAPDKSGLPSDRFSAERTGGSVSTLTIQRTQQEDSAVYLCASSLDQGENTEAFFGQGTRLTVV.

This chain joins TRBV11-2 and TRBJ2-7; D possibly corresponds to TRBD1 (5 bases). From germline, CDR1 is SGHAT and CDR2 FQNNGV. Deletions cut 0 bases from V and 7 bases from J, with 13 bases between. The length of the CDR3 is 14 residues. The CDR3: CASSLDSGSGEQYF. CDR3 nucleotides: TGTGCCAGCAGCTTAGATTCAGGGTCAGGGGAGCAGTACTTC. The whole variable domain, filled in from reference TRBV11-2 and TRBJ2-7, reads EAGVAQSPRYKIIEKRQSVAFWCNPISGHATLYWYQQILGQGPKLLIQFQNNGVVDDSQLPKDRFSAERLKGVDSTLKIQPAKLEDSAVYLCASSLDSGSGEQYFGPGTRLTVT.

This clonotype turned up a few times. The V and J genes are TRBV5-1 and TRBJ1-2; D may be TRBD1 (6 bases). From germline, CDR1 is SGHRS and CDR2 YFSETQ. The V gene lost 3 bases and the J gene lost 3 bases, with 15 bases spanning the gap. The CDR3 is 15 residues long. CDR3 in amino acids: CASSSTGNGDYGYTF. For the CDR3, the DNA is TGCGCCAGCAGCTCAACAGGGAACGGGGACTATGGCTACACCTTC.

This clonotype occurred a few times. This chain connects TRBV12-5 to TRBJ1-2; unclear D gene. The CDR3 runs 16 residues. Germline CDR1 and CDR2: LGHNT and FRNRAP. The V end was cut by 0 bases, the J end by 6 bases, with 17 bases between. This chain's CDR3 is CASGLVLGSNLNGYTF. The CDR3 nucleotides read TGTGCTAGTGGTTTGGTACTCGGCAGCAACCTTAATGGCTACACCTTC.

This rearrangement joins TRBV3-1 to TRBJ2-7; D is possibly TRBD1 or TRBD2 (7 bases each). Germline CDR1 and CDR2: LGHDT and YNNKEL (reference sequence). The CDR3 is 13 residues long. V gave up 0 bases and J gave up 6 bases, with 9 bases separating them. The CDR3 sequence is CASSQDRGGEQYF. CDR3 in DNA: TGTGCCAGCAGCCAAGACAGGGGGGGCGAGCAGTACTTC.

The gene calls are TRBV10-3 and TRBJ1-1; D is ambiguous. Germline V lookup: CDR1 ENHRY, CDR2 SYGVKD. The V end lost 10 bases, the J end lost 4 bases, and 19 bases lay between the germline ends. The CDR3 spans 14 residues. DNA of the CDR3: TGTGCCACCCTCGGTCCCATGAATGCCACTGAAGCTTTCTTT. Protein sequence: CATLGPMNATEAFF.

The table lists this clonotype with many counts. The V and J genes are TRBV11-2 and TRBJ2-7; a weak D match, TRBD1 (6 bases). Trimming pared 4 bases from V and 2 bases from J, leaving 15 bases between. The CDR3 sequence is 15 residues long. Germline-derived CDR1 and CDR2 are SGHAT and FQNNGV. The CDR3 nucleotides are TGTGCCAGCAGCTCCGCCCCGGACAGTACCTACGAGCAGTACTTC. This sequence encodes CASSSAPDSTYEQYF.

This clonotype was counted ten times or more. The J gene is TRBJ2-2, the V gene TRBV29-1; 7 nucleotides line up with TRBD1. From germline, CDR1 is SQVTM and CDR2 ANQGSEA. CDR3 length: 14 amino acids. The trim removed 7 bases at V and 0 bases at J, leaving 5 bases unmatched. CDR3 sequence reads: CSGRQGTNTGELFF. CDR3 sequence (DNA): TGCAGCGGTCGACAGGGAACGAACACCGGGGAGCTGTTTTTT.

The chain uses TRBV3-1 and TRBJ2-5; the D gene is possibly TRBD2 (5 bases). CDR3 length equals 12 residues. From germline, CDR1 is LGHDT and CDR2 YNNKEL (reference sequence). The V end lost 4 bases, the J end lost 7 bases, and 10 bases lay between the germline ends. CDR3 sequence reads: CASSPRGLTQYF. In DNA, the CDR3 is TGTGCCAGCAGCCCCCGAGGGTTGACCCAGTACTTC.

The chain carries TRBV20-1 and TRBJ1-1; D gene ambiguous. The CDR3 extends over 12 amino acids. Trimming removed 6 bases at V and 1 base at J, with 9 bases between. Germline V gene sequence: CDR1 DFQATT, CDR2 SNEGSKA (reference sequence). CDR3: CSAGRTNTEAFF. The CDR3 region has the DNA TGCAGTGCGGGCAGGACGAACACTGAAGCTTTCTTT.

This clonotype was observed at least ten times. In DNA, the CDR3 is TGTGCCAGCAGCCTCTTGAACAGGTCGCCGTATAGCAATCAGCCCCAGCATTTT. This encodes CASSLLNRSPYSNQPQHF. The genes are TRBV28 and TRBJ1-5; TRBD1 might be the D (5 bases). CDR3 length equals 18 residues. The V gene lost 6 bases and the J gene lost 0 bases, with 21 bases spanning the gap. Germline assignment: CDR1 MDHEN and CDR2 SYDVKM.

This clonotype was detected ten times or more. The rearrangement uses TRBV28 and TRBJ1-2; D is uncertain. From germline, CDR1 is MDHEN and CDR2 SYDVKM. The CDR3 totals 18 residues. Trimming took off 6 bases at V and 5 bases at J, with 28 bases between the two ends. CDR3 sequence reads: CASSTQTLTRNGWYGYTF. The CDR3 DNA follows: TGTGCCAGCAGCACCCAAACCCTGACACGGAATGGGTGGTATGGCTACACCTTC.

This clonotype was counted only a few times. The chain employs TRBV11-2 and TRBJ2-2; 9 bases line up with TRBD1. The CDR3 loop spans 15 amino acids. Trimming removed 5 bases from V and 5 bases from J; junction bases left unmatched: 6. CDR1 is SGHAT and CDR2 is FQNNGV in the germline V gene. CDR3 protein: CASSATGGLTGELFF. The DNA of the CDR3 is TGTGCCAGCAGCGCTACAGGGGGCTTGACCGGGGAGCTGTTTTTT.

This clonotype was observed a handful of times. The chain is built from TRBV12-3 or TRBV12-4 and TRBJ2-1; tentative D call: TRBD2 (6 bases). The CDR3 has 16 amino acids. Trimming pared 6 bases from V and 8 bases from J, leaving 23 bases between. DNA for the CDR3: TGTGCCAGCAGGCGACTGGCGGTAGCGGCAGCCGATGAGCAGTTCTTC. This codes for CASRRLAVAAADEQFF.

The V and J genes are TRBV20-1 and TRBJ1-1, with D possibly matching TRBD1 (5 bases). Trimming pared 3 bases from V and 3 bases from J, leaving 14 bases between. Germline V CDR1 and CDR2: DFQATT, SNEGSKA (reference sequence). CDR3 size: 14 residues. CDR3 amino acids: CSASASLGDTEAFF. The CDR3 nucleotides are TGCAGTGCTAGCGCAAGCCTAGGGGACACTGAAGCTTTCTTT.

The chain recombines TRBV29-1 with TRBJ1-2, with no clear D. Germline assignment: CDR1 SQVTM and CDR2 ANQGSEA. The CDR3 totals 11 residues. Trimming pared 3 bases from V and 4 bases from J, leaving 6 bases between. CDR3 sequence (DNA): TGCAGCGTTGACCTAGGCTATGGCTACACCTTC. It translates to CSVDLGYGYTF.

This chain connects TRBV30 to TRBJ1-1, with 10 nucleotides matching TRBD1. CDR3 length: 13 residues. Germline V gene data show CDR1 as GTSNPN and CDR2 as SVGIG (reference sequence). The ends lost 5 bases at V and 3 bases at J; junction bases unmatched: 3. CDR3 sequence reads: CAWDRGLDTEAFF. The CDR3 nucleotides read TGTGCCTGGGACAGGGGGCTAGACACTGAAGCTTTCTTT.

The chain links TRBV20-1 to TRBJ2-7; possibly TRBD1 for D (5 bases). Trimming removed 0 bases from V and 6 bases from J, with 12 bases in between. The CDR3 totals 13 residues. Germline CDR1 reads DFQATT; CDR2 reads SNEGSKA (reference sequence). The CDR3 reads CSARDHRRGEQYF. The DNA of the CDR3 is TGCAGTGCTAGAGATCACAGAAGGGGCGAGCAGTACTTC.

This clonotype was seen just once. The chain carries TRBV7-9 and TRBJ1-1; the D gene is possibly TRBD1 (5 bases). V was clipped by 1 base and J by 3 bases, with 9 bases between them. Germline V CDR1 and CDR2: SEHNR, FQNEAQ (reference sequence). The CDR3 covers 14 residues. The CDR3 spells CASSLVVGDTEAFF. The CDR3 DNA sequence: TGTGCCAGCAGCTTAGTGGTAGGGGACACTGAAGCTTTCTTT.

The chain couples TRBV25-1 to TRBJ1-6, with 8 bases that match TRBD1. Germline CDR1 reads MGHDK; CDR2 reads SYGVNS. Losses at the gene ends were 2 bases for V and 9 bases for J; bases not matched to a gene: 9. This CDR3 is 16 amino acids long. The CDR3 region is CASSELGQGPFSPLHF. The CDR3 DNA follows: TGTGCCAGCAGTGAACTCGGACAGGGACCTTTTTCACCCCTCCACTTT.

This clonotype was observed a single time. The chain recombines TRBV20-1 with TRBJ1-1, with 8 bases identical to TRBD1. CDR1 is DFQATT and CDR2 is SNEGSKA in the germline V gene (reference sequence). V lost 2 bases to trimming and J lost 1 base; unmatched junction nucleotides: 6. There are 15 residues in the CDR3. This CDR3 reads CSARKQGGANTEAFF. In DNA form, the CDR3 reads TGCAGTGCTAGAAAACAGGGGGGTGCGAACACTGAAGCTTTCTTT.

This clonotype appeared a few times. V is TRBV19 and J is TRBJ1-5; no clear D. Germline values: CDR1 LNHDA, CDR2 SQIVND (reference sequence). Deletions cut 11 bases from V and 2 bases from J, with 19 bases between. The CDR3 runs to 15 residues. CDR3 protein: CASSTVPGGNQPQHF. DNA for the CDR3: TGTGCCTCCAGCACGGTCCCAGGAGGCAATCAGCCCCAGCATTTT.

The chain recombines TRBV7-9 with TRBJ2-7, with 9 bases fitting TRBD2. This CDR3 spans 16 amino acids. Germline CDR1 is SEHNR and CDR2 is FQNEAQ (reference sequence). V was pared by 5 bases and J by 5 bases, with 13 bases of the junction left unmatched. The CDR3 sequence is CASSPSRAGGPHEQYF. The CDR3 DNA is TGTGCCAGCAGCCCAAGTAGGGCGGGAGGGCCCCACGAGCAGTACTTC.

The J gene is TRBJ2-5, the V gene TRBV5-4; D is tentatively TRBD1 or TRBD2 (9 bases each). The V and J ends lost 4 bases and 5 bases respectively, with 30 bases between them. The germline CDR1 and CDR2 sequences are SGHNT and YYREEE (reference sequence). The CDR3 runs to 19 residues. CDR3 in amino acids: CASSGTGTGSLAGLETQYF. Written as DNA, the CDR3 is TGTGCCAGCAGCGGGACCGGGACAGGGAGCCTAGCGGGACTGGAGACCCAGTACTTC.

Concerning this clonotype itself: With a much larger clone just one base away, this may be a read error. The chain is built from TRBV2 and TRBJ2-1; 7 bases are shared with TRBD1. The CDR3 covers 15 residues. The germline V gene encodes CDR1 SNHLY and CDR2 FYNNEI. As DNA, the CDR3 is TGTGCCAGCAGCCTCGACAGGGTATCCTACAATGAGCAGCTCTTC. Translated: CASSLDRVSYNEQLF. The full variable domain, its missing parts supplied by reference TRBV2 and TRBJ2-1, is EPEVTQTPSHQVTQMGQEVILRCVPISNHLYFYWYRQILGQKVEFLVSFYNNEISEKSEIFDDQFSVERPDGSNFTLKIRSTKLEDSAMYFCASSLDRVSYNEQLFGPGTRLTVL.

The gene calls are TRBV2 and TRBJ1-2, with D tentatively TRBD1 (5 bases). Trimming stripped 6 bases from V and 8 bases from J, with 16 bases between. CDR3 length: 13 residues. The V gene's germline CDR1 is SNHLY and CDR2 FYNNEI. The CDR3 nucleotides are TGTGCCAGCAGCGCCGACAGCCTATTAGGCTACACCTTC. This gives the protein CASSADSLLGYTF.

The chain joins TRBV20-1 to TRBJ2-7, with 7 bases lining up with TRBD2. V shed 3 bases and J 4 bases; nucleotides not matched to a gene: 3. Germline CDR1 and CDR2: DFQATT and SNEGSKA (reference sequence). The CDR3 contains 12 residues. This chain's CDR3 is CSASGGRYEQYF. In DNA, the CDR3 is TGCAGTGCTAGTGGCGGGAGATACGAGCAGTACTTC.

The chain uses TRBV20-1 and TRBJ2-7; TRBD2 matches 14 bases. The CDR3 length is 16 residues. The ends lost 3 bases at V and 4 bases at J; junction bases unmatched: 8. Germline assignment: CDR1 DFQATT and CDR2 SNEGSKA (reference sequence). CDR3 in DNA: TGCAGTGCTAGCTCGGGACTAGCGGGAGCCGAATACGAGCAGTACTTC. Translation gives CSASSGLAGAEYEQYF.

The chain employs TRBV6-1 and TRBJ2-2, with D possibly TRBD1 on 6 matching bases. V was clipped by 6 bases and J by 4 bases, with 15 bases between them. Germline CDR1 reads MNHNS; CDR2 reads SASEGT. This CDR3 has 15 residues. The CDR3 DNA sequence: TGTGCCAGCAGACGACAGGTCCTAGGCACCGGGGAGCTGTTTTTT. Protein: CASRRQVLGTGELFF.

This clonotype occurred many times. The genes are TRBV20-1 and TRBJ2-5; 13 nucleotides align to TRBD2. The CDR3 is 20 residues long. Looked up from germline, CDR1 is DFQATT and CDR2 is SNEGSKA (reference sequence). V gave up 1 base and J gave up 5 bases; unmatched junction bases: 19. CDR3 coding DNA: TGCAGTGCTAGAGCCGGCCGATCGGGGGGACTAGCGGGGAGCCTGGAGACCCAGTACTTC. The encoded protein is CSARAGRSGGLAGSLETQYF.